Sequencing of this T cell receptor beta chain was carried out in a study of blood T cell repertoires in COVID-19 (dated by TCRdb to the early 2020s). General notes on the study: Samples from collaborators originated in the United States, Italy and Spain and spanned both the acute and convalescent phases of COVID-19. The samples were drawn from two sources: the first 160 participants of the ongoing ImmuneRACE study, and 1,000 to 1,500 subjects contributed by 6 global collaborators. The prospective study material was composed of cDNA or gDNA derived from T cells, B-cell-depleted T cells, or PBMCs. The repertoires were made available in a free public database intended to serve as a resource for research on the immune response to SARS-CoV-2. Where available, HLA class I and class II types were obtained from metadata supplied by the sample provider rather than from assay-based typing. Sample metadata almost always included a de-identified subject ID, COVID-19 status, age in years and sex. Subjects who had been exposed to COVID-19, were actively infected with it, or had recovered from it provided the deeply sampled blood TCRbeta repertoires that made up the dataset.

Collaborating institutions collected whole blood in K2EDTA tubes following their own protocols. For TCRbeta analysis, collaborators shipped samples as frozen whole blood, isolated PBMCs, or DNA extracted from either of those sample types. As for this clone: This receptor's antigen is unknown. Base-call qualities are not available, and no considerably larger clone is one nucleotide away.

TCRbeta CDR3 regions were amplified from genomic DNA using the immunoSEQ Assay, a bias-controlled multiplex PCR. The original pipeline was this. The number of nucleated cells in each sample was estimated from the amplification of reference gene primers within the assay. To quantify the absolute abundance of each unique TCRbeta CDR3 rearrangement, sequence reads were collapsed and filtered. For each sample, productive Simpson clonality was calculated as the square root of Simpson's diversity index across productive rearrangements. The immuneACCESS repertoire file appears here via TCRdb, limited to in-frame rearrangements. These files lack a portion of the clones; in checked studies, under half of the deficit traces to unresolved V genes, and the cause of the others is not known. V and J calls and clone size are given by that table; D and trimming were obtained from the DNA. The sample table records about 210,000 clones; roughly 84% of these occur just once. The ten largest account for 9.7% of the sample.

Results and caveats for the whole study, not just this receptor: The amount of clinical and demographic metadata varied by source and participant and was provided uncurated.

The trim is 6 bases for V and 9 bases for J, with a gap of 9 bases between the germline ends. Via the germline V gene, CDR1 is MNHEY and CDR2 SVGEGT. From the cysteine through the phenylalanine, the CDR3 covers 11 amino acids. Kept here is only the CDR3 DNA, which spans 33 bases and is read in frame from base 1. The chain uses TRBV6-2 or TRBV6-3 and TRBJ1-5; the D gene remains uncertain. The specimen sequenced was peripheral blood. The TCR originated in a man between 50 and 59 years old with active or convalescent COVID-19. The bases read TGTGCCAGCAGCTTACCGGGGCCCCAGCATTTT. Protein translation: CASSLPGPQHF.